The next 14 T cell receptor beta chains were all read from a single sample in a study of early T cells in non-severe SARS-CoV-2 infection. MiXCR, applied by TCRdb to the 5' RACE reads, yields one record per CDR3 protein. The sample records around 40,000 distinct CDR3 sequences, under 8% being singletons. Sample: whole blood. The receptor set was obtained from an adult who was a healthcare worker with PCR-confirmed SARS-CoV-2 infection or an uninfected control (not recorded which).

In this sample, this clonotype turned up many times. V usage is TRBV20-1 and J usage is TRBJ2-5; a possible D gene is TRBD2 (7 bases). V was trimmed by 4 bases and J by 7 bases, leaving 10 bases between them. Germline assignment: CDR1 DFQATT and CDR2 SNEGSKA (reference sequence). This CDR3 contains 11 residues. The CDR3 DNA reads TGCAGTGCTACGAGGGGGGGGACCCAGTACTTC. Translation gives CSATRGGTQYF.

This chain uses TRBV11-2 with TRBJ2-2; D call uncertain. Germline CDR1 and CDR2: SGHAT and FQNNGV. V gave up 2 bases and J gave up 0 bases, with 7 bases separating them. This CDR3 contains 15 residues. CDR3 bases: TGTGCCAGCAGCTTAACTGTATCGAACACCGGGGAGCTGTTTTTT. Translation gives CASSLTVSNTGELFF.

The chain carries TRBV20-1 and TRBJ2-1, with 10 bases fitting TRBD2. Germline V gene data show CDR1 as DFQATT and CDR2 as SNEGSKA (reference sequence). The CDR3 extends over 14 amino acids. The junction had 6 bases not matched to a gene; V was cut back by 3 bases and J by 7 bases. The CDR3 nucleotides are TGCAGTGCTAGGACACTAGCGGGACCGAATGAGCAGTTCTTC. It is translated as CSARTLAGPNEQFF.

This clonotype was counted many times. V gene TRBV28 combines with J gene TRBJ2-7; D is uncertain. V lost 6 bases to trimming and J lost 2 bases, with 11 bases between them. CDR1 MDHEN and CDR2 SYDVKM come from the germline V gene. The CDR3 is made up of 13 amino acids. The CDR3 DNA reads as TGTGCCAGCAGCCTGGGCAGGCCCTACGAGCAGTACTTC. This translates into CASSLGRPYEQYF.

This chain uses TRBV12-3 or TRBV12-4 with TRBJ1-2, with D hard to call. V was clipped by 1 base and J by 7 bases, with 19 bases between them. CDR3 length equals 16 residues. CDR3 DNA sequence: TGTGCCAGCAGTTTAGGTAGTCGGTCGGTAACTATTGGCTACACCTTC. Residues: CASSLGSRSVTIGYTF.

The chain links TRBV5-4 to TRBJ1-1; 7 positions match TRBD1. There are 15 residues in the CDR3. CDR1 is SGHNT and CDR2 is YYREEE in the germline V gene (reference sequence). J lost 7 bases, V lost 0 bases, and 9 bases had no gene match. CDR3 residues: CASSLVPQGGLEAFF. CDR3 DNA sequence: TGTGCCAGCAGCTTGGTTCCCCAGGGGGGACTTGAAGCTTTCTTT.

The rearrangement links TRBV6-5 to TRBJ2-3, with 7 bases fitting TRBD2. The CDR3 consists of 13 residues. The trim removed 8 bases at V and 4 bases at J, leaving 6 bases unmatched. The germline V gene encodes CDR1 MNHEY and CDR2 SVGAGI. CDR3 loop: CASSRESSDTQYF. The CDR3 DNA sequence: TGTGCCAGCTCGCGGGAGAGTTCAGATACGCAGTATTTT.

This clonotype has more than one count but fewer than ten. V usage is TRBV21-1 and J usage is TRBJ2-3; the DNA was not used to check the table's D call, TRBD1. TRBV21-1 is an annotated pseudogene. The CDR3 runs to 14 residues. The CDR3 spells CASSRFTQGNTQYF. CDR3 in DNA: TGTGCCAGCAGCCGATTTACCCAGGGAAATACGCAGTATTTT.

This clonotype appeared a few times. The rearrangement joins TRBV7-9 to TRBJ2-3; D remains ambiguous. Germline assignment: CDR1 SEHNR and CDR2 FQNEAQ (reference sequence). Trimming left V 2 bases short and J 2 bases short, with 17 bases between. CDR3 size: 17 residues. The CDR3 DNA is TGTGCCAGCAGCTTACGTGATGGTGGGGTGAACACAGATACGCAGTATTTT. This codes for CASSLRDGGVNTDTQYF.

CDR3 residues: CASSLVGRGLNPPLHF. The CDR3 region has the DNA TGTGCCAGCAGTTTGGTCGGCAGGGGACTAAATCCACCCCTCCACTTT. V usage is TRBV28 and J usage is TRBJ1-6, with D tentatively TRBD1 (6 bases). Trimming shortened V by 3 bases and J by 11 bases, and 20 bases separated the two germline ends. The V gene's germline CDR1 is MDHEN and CDR2 SYDVKM. This CDR3 contains 16 residues.

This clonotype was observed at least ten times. The chain's CDR3 is CASSASGRGTDTQYF. The DNA for the CDR3 is TGTGCCAGCAGTGCTAGCGGGAGGGGCACAGATACGCAGTATTTT. V is TRBV12-3 or TRBV12-4 and J is TRBJ2-3; 12 positions match TRBD2. The V segment lost 5 bases and the J segment 1 base; nucleotides outside the gene matches: 1. The CDR3 is 15 residues long.

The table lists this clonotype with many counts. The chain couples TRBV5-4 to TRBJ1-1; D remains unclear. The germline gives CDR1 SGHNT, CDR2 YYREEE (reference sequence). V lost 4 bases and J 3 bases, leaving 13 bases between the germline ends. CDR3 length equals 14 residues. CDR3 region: CASSPMAEDTEAFF. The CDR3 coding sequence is TGTGCCAGCAGCCCAATGGCGGAAGACACTGAAGCTTTCTTT. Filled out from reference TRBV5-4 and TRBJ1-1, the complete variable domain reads ETGVTQSPTHLIKTRGQQVTLRCSSQSGHNTVSWYQQALGQGPQFIFQYYREEENGRGNFPPRFSGLQFPNYSSELNVNALELDDSALYLCASSPMAEDTEAFFGQGTRLTVV.

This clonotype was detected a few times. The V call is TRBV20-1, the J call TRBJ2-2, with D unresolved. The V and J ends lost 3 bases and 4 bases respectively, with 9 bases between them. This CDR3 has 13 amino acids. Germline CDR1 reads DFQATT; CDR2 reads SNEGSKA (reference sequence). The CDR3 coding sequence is TGCAGTGCTAGGTTCCCCACCACCGGGGAGCTGTTTTTT. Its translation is CSARFPTTGELFF.

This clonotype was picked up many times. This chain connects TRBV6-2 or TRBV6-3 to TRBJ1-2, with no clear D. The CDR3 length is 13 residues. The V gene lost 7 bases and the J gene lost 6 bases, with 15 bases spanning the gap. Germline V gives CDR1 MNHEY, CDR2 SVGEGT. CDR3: CASTAGPGDGYTF. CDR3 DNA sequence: TGTGCCAGCACCGCTGGACCTGGGGATGGCTACACCTTC.